A single sample gave rise to the 18 T cell receptor beta chains below, sequenced in a study of control samples from healthy donors and cancer patients. Some clones are missing from TCRdb's copy, which holds only in-frame ones; the method was immunoSEQ multiplex PCR. The profile shows roughly 90,000 clones, roughly 93% of them singletons. The sample comprised blood. Receptors originate from a woman aged 30 to 39 in good health.

The chain is built from TRBV6-5 and TRBJ2-5; unclear D gene. Trimming shortened V by 7 bases and J by 2 bases, and 14 bases separated the two germline ends. There are 14 residues in the CDR3. Looked up from germline, CDR1 is MNHEY and CDR2 is SVGAGI. The CDR3 DNA follows: TGTGCCAGCAATATCCGGGCCACACAAGAGACCCAGTACTTC. It encodes CASNIRATQETQYF.

This clone was detected only a few times. V gene TRBV2 combines with J gene TRBJ2-2; D perhaps matches TRBD1 (6 bases). This CDR3 has 14 amino acids. Germline V gene sequence: CDR1 SNHLY, CDR2 FYNNEI. V lost 6 bases, J lost 3 bases, and 11 bases lay in between. DNA of the CDR3: TGTGCCAGCAGATCAGGGGATCACACCGGGGAGCTGTTTTTT. It is translated as CASRSGDHTGELFF. Filled out from reference TRBV2 and TRBJ2-2, the complete variable domain reads EPEVTQTPSHQVTQMGQEVILRCVPISNHLYFYWYRQILGQKVEFLVSFYNNEISEKSEIFDDQFSVERPDGSNFTLKIRSTKLEDSAMYFCASRSGDHTGELFFGEGSRLTVL.

This sequence joins TRBV6-4 and TRBJ2-1, with D tentatively TRBD2 (6 bases). The V and J ends lost 2 bases and 6 bases respectively, with 11 bases between them. Germline lookup yields CDR1 MRHNA and CDR2 SNTAGT. The CDR3 consists of 14 residues. Written as DNA, the CDR3 is TGTGCCAGCAGTGACGGGACTGCAAGCAATGAGCAGTTCTTC. It codes for CASSDGTASNEQFF.

V gene TRBV19 combines with J gene TRBJ2-1; possible D gene TRBD2, 6 bases. Germline CDR1 and CDR2: LNHDA and SQIVND (reference sequence). The length of the CDR3 is 14 residues. V lost 4 bases and J lost 2, with 9 bases in between. CDR3 sequence (DNA): TGTGCCAGTAGTACAACTAGCCCCTACAATGAGCAGTTCTTC. Translated, it gives CASSTTSPYNEQFF.

The chain is built from TRBV27 and TRBJ1-2; the match to TRBD1 covers 9 bases. Germline trimming cut 0 bases from V and 6 bases from J; bases unmatched to any gene: 8. The CDR3 length is 16 residues. Germline CDR1 is MNHEY and CDR2 is SMNVEV (reference sequence). The CDR3 spells CASSLSPDRGQNGYTF. CDR3 DNA: TGTGCCAGCAGTTTATCCCCGGACAGGGGACAGAATGGCTACACCTTC.

The gene calls are TRBV4-1 and TRBJ1-2; no clear D gene. The CDR3 loop spans 12 amino acids. Germline V gene data show CDR1 as MGHRA and CDR2 as YSYEKL. V was trimmed by 1 base and J by 8 bases, leaving 8 bases between them. The CDR3 DNA reads TGCGCCAGCAGCCAAGGGGGAAACGGCTACACCTTC. Translation: CASSQGGNGYTF.

The chain recombines TRBV19 with TRBJ2-1; 8 positions agree with TRBD2. The CDR3 is 15 residues long. In germline, CDR1 is LNHDA, CDR2 SQIVND (reference sequence). Germline trimming cut 5 bases from V and 4 bases from J; bases unmatched to any gene: 7. CDR3 protein: CASSPLAGMYNEQFF. The DNA for the CDR3 is TGTGCCAGTAGTCCCTTAGCGGGGATGTACAATGAGCAGTTCTTC.

The chain employs TRBV12-3 or TRBV12-4 and TRBJ2-1; D gene ambiguous. Trimming stripped 2 bases from V and 0 bases from J, with 2 bases between. The CDR3 totals 13 residues. DNA of the CDR3: TGTGCCAGCAGTTTATACTCCTACAATGAGCAGTTCTTC. Translated: CASSLYSYNEQFF.

The chain employs TRBV11-3 and TRBJ2-2, with 10 nucleotides matching TRBD2. The V gene's germline CDR1 is SGHNT and CDR2 YENEEA. The CDR3 is 17 amino acids. Germline trimming cut 5 bases from V and 1 base from J; bases unmatched to any gene: 7. Here the CDR3 reads CASSRRTSGENTGELFF. The CDR3 nucleotides are TGTGCCAGCAGCCGCAGGACTAGCGGAGAGAACACCGGGGAGCTGTTTTTT.

J is TRBJ1-1 and V is TRBV10-3; 9 positions match TRBD1. The CDR3 consists of 15 residues. CDR1 ENHRY and CDR2 SYGVKD come from the germline V gene. J was trimmed by 1 base and V by 6 bases; bases with no gene match: 6. Here the CDR3 reads CAIRRSGQGNTEAFF. The CDR3 DNA sequence: TGTGCCATCAGACGGTCGGGACAGGGGAACACTGAAGCTTTCTTT.

The V and J genes are TRBV5-4 and TRBJ1-1, with 7 bases identical to TRBD1. Germline V gene data show CDR1 as SGHNT and CDR2 as YYREEE (reference sequence). This CDR3 region has 14 residues. The ends lost 3 bases at V and 3 bases at J; junction bases unmatched: 5. The CDR3: CASSSFTGDTEAFF. Here the CDR3 DNA reads TGTGCCAGCAGCTCATTCACAGGGGACACTGAAGCTTTCTTT.

The chain recombines TRBV10-2 with TRBJ1-1; weak D call: TRBD1 (6 bases). V lost 2 bases to trimming and J lost 6 bases, with 13 bases between them. The germline V gene encodes CDR1 WSHSY and CDR2 SAAADI. The CDR3 spans 14 residues. CDR3 nucleotide sequence: TGCGCCAGCAGTGAGAGGGGGGGGGTAGCTGAAGCTTTCTTT. Its translation is CASSERGGVAEAFF.

The rearrangement uses TRBV4-2 and TRBJ2-3; TRBD1 might be the D (6 bases). Trimming removed 0 bases at V and 3 bases at J, with 7 bases between. From germline, CDR1 is LGHNA and CDR2 YNFKEQ. CDR3 length: 14 residues. The CDR3 is CASSQEDSTDTQYF. CDR3 coding DNA: TGTGCCAGCAGCCAAGAGGACAGTACAGATACGCAGTATTTT.

The chain couples TRBV4-1 to TRBJ1-1, with a weak D call TRBD1 (5 bases). V lost 0 bases and J 0 bases, leaving 11 bases between the germline ends. CDR3 length: 16 amino acids. CDR1 is MGHRA and CDR2 is YSYEKL in the germline V gene. This CDR3 reads CASSQDPGAVNTEAFF. The DNA of the CDR3 is TGCGCCAGCAGCCAAGATCCCGGGGCAGTGAACACTGAAGCTTTCTTT.

V is TRBV6-1 and J is TRBJ2-1; D could derive from TRBD1 or TRBD2 (5 bases each). CDR3 length: 16 residues. Germline V gene lookup returns CDR1 MNHNS and CDR2 SASEGT. The V and J ends lost 4 bases and 1 base respectively, with 14 bases between them. CDR3 residues: CASSVSGTKSYNEQFF. The CDR3 DNA reads as TGTGCCAGCAGTGTATCCGGGACCAAGTCCTACAATGAGCAGTTCTTC.

The chain links TRBV9 to TRBJ2-2, with D possibly being TRBD2 (6 bases). This CDR3 spans 15 amino acids. Germline CDR1 is SGDLS and CDR2 is YYNGEE. V was pared by 1 base and J by 5 bases, with 12 bases between. The CDR3 here is CASSVTGGGTGELFF. The DNA for the CDR3 is TGTGCCAGCAGCGTAACCGGGGGAGGAACCGGGGAGCTGTTTTTT.

This clone was detected only once. The V call is TRBV3-1 (or the pseudogene TRBV3-2), the J call TRBJ2-4, with D hard to call. The CDR3 runs 15 residues. Per the germline V gene, CDR1 is LGHDT and CDR2 is YNNKEL (reference sequence). Trimming took off 1 base at V and 0 bases at J, with 7 bases between the two ends. The CDR3 DNA sequence: TGTGCCAGCAGCCAAGGGGCCCAAGCCAAAAACATTCAGTACTTC. Amino acids: CASSQGAQAKNIQYF.

In DNA form, the CDR3 reads TGTGCCAGCTCACCCCTTGGGACCTCGGATGAGCAGTTCTTC. Protein sequence: CASSPLGTSDEQFF. The chain is built from TRBV18 and TRBJ2-1, with D perhaps matching TRBD1 or TRBD2 (5 bases each). Germline V lookup: CDR1 KGHSH, CDR2 LQKENI. The CDR3 is 14 residues long. V was trimmed by 3 bases and J by 8 bases, leaving 14 bases between them. The entire variable domain, with the rest obtained from reference TRBV18 and TRBJ2-1, is as follows: NAGVMQNPRHLVRRRGQEARLRCSPMKGHSHVYWYRQLPEEGLKFMVYLQKENIIDESGMPKERFSAEFPKEGPSILRIQQVVRGDSAAYFCASSPLGTSDEQFFGPGTRLTVL.